A selection of T cell receptor beta chains follows, all from one sample in a study of T cells in Graves' hyperthyroidism and ophthalmopathy. Each CDR3 protein is one row after TCRdb ran MiXCR on the multiplex PCR reads. The sample has hundreds of thousands of distinct CDR3 sequences, approximately 20% seen once. The sequencing input was blood. The receptors derive from a man aged 35-49 years with Graves' hyperthyroidism. CDR3s include the opening cysteine and the closing phenylalanine or tryptophan. D genes are given only for firm matches. The listing skips clone size in some rows; elsewhere it reads once, few, many or a size class.

many,TRBV13,13,TRBJ2-3,NA,CASTRGGADTQYF,TGTGCCAGCACCCGAGGTGGGGCAGATACGCAGTATTTT
many,TRBV27,14,TRBJ1-5,NA,CASRTGDSNQPQHF,TGTGCCAGCAGAACAGGAGATAGCAATCAGCCCCAGCATTTT
many,TRBV6-1,14,TRBJ2-7,TRBD2,CASTPTSDSYEQYF,TGTGCCAGCACCCCGACTAGCGATTCCTACGAGCAGTACTTC
many,TRBV28,16,TRBJ2-2,TRBD1,CASSFKGTGESGELFF,TGTGCCAGCAGTTTCAAGGGGACAGGGGAGTCCGGGGAGCTGTTTTTT
many,TRBV28,15,TRBJ2-2,TRBD1,CASTDRGKNTGELFF,TGTGCCAGCACCGACAGGGGCAAGAACACCGGGGAGCTGTTTTTT
many,TRBV20-1,13,TRBJ1-5,NA,CSARRQGNQPQHF,TGCAGTGCTAGACGACAGGGCAATCAGCCCCAGCATTTT
NA,TRBV28,15,TRBJ2-1,NA,CASSLIWKYYNEQFF,TGTGCCAGCTCCCTTATCTGGAAGTACTACAATGAGCAGTTCTTC
many,TRBV10-3,14,TRBJ2-3,NA,CAISESAASRKQYF,TGTGCCATCAGTGAGTCAGCAGCGAGCCGAAAGCAGTATTTT
many,TRBV30,14,TRBJ2-7,TRBD1,CAWKGQGANYEQYF,TGTGCCTGGAAAGGACAGGGTGCTAACTACGAGCAGTACTTC
NA,TRBV7-9,13,TRBJ1-1,NA,CASSNGFHTEAFF,TGTGCCAGCAGCAACGGGTTCCACACTGAAGCTTTCTTT
many,TRBV7-2,13,TRBJ2-7,TRBD1,CASSLGQGAEQYF,TGTGCCAGCAGCCTCGGACAGGGAGCCGAGCAGTACTTC
many,TRBV27,13,TRBJ1-1,NA,CASSPGGVTEAFF,TGTGCCAGCAGTCCGGGGGGAGTTACTGAAGCTTTCTTT
NA,TRBV5-4,15,TRBJ2-5,TRBD2,CASSFASGGQETQYF,TGTGCCAGCAGCTTTGCTAGCGGGGGCCAAGAGACCCAGTACTTC
medium-sized,TRBV2,15,TRBJ2-7,NA,CASSEGPGQGYEQYF,TGTGCCAGCAGTGAAGGTCCAGGGCAGGGCTACGAGCAGTACTTC
once,TRBV29-1,16,TRBJ2-1,TRBD2,CSAVKGSSSGSNEQFF,TGCAGCGCCGTGAAGGGTTCGTCTAGCGGGAGTAATGAGCAGTTCTTC
few,TRBV9,13,TRBJ1-1,NA,CASKYREGSEAFF,TGTGCCAGCAAATACAGGGAAGGGTCTGAAGCTTTCTTT
many,TRBV5-1,14,TRBJ2-5,NA,CASSLATTQETQYF,TGCGCCAGCAGCTTGGCGACTACCCAAGAGACCCAGTACTTC
NA,TRBV10-3,15,TRBJ2-1,NA,CAISEGKGPSDEQFF,TGTGCCATCAGTGAGGGGAAGGGGCCGAGCGATGAGCAGTTCTTC
many,TRBV7-6,16,TRBJ1-1,TRBD1,CASGYLAGTGIAEAFF,TGTGCCAGCGGATACTTAGCCGGGACAGGGATCGCTGAAGCTTTCTTT
few,TRBV4-3,14,TRBJ1-2,NA,CASSQDVQGDGYTF,TGCGCCAGCAGCCAAGATGTACAGGGAGACGGCTACACCTTC
many,TRBV7-2,15,TRBJ1-2,NA,CASSLDPSSDYGYTF,TGTGCCAGCAGCTTAGACCCTTCTTCCGACTATGGCTACACCTTC
many,TRBV5-1,15,TRBJ2-7,NA,CASSLAGRREREQYF,TGCGCCAGCAGCTTGGCCGGGCGTCGGGAAAGGGAGCAGTACTTC
few,TRBV5-1,14,TRBJ2-2,NA,CASSFRVSAGELFF,TGCGCCAGCAGCTTCAGGGTGTCGGCCGGGGAGCTGTTTTTT
few,TRBV7-2,15,TRBJ1-3,NA,CASSSQGTSGNTIYF,TGTGCCAGCAGCTCTCAGGGGACCTCTGGAAACACCATATATTTT
NA,TRBV19,13,TRBJ1-6,NA,CASSPGTYSPLHF,TGTGCCAGTAGTCCAGGGACCTATTCACCCCTCCACTTT
once,TRBV4-2,13,TRBJ1-1,NA,CASSQDGGAEAFF,TGTGCCAGCAGCCAAGATGGGGGAGCTGAAGCTTTCTTT
many,TRBV20-1,15,TRBJ2-3,TRBD2,CSAISSGGSTDTQYF,TGCAGTGCTATTTCTAGCGGGGGGAGCACAGATACGCAGTATTTT
many,TRBV7-2,14,TRBJ2-7,NA,CASSLGHVSYEQYF,TGTGCCAGCAGCTTAGGACACGTCTCCTACGAGCAGTACTTC
NA,TRBV5-5,15,TRBJ1-2,NA,CASSLYSGDLDGYTF,TGTGCCAGCAGCTTGTATTCAGGGGATTTGGATGGCTACACCTTC
many,TRBV7-2,12,TRBJ1-1,NA,CAWGRGNTEAFF,TGTGCCTGGGGCAGGGGGAACACTGAAGCTTTCTTT
NA,TRBV3-1,13,TRBJ2-2,NA,CASSARLNGELFF,TGTGCCAGCAGCGCCCGGTTGAACGGGGAGCTGTTTTTT
many,TRBV6-2/TRBV6-3,13,TRBJ2-5,NA,CASSLQWSETQYF,TGTGCCAGCAGCTTGCAGTGGTCGGAGACCCAGTACTTC
many,TRBV20-1,13,TRBJ1-2,NA,CSARDSTNYGYTF,TGCAGTGCTAGGGACAGCACAAACTATGGCTACACCTTC
many,TRBV5-1,16,TRBJ2-3,TRBD2,CASSSVAGGHVDTQYF,TGCGCCAGCAGCTCTGTTGCGGGGGGGCACGTAGATACGCAGTATTTT
once,TRBV29-1,14,TRBJ2-5,NA,CSVLGGTYQETQYF,TGCAGCGTCCTGGGTGGGACGTACCAAGAGACCCAGTACTTC
once,TRBV27,16,TRBJ1-5,NA,CASSFISGSGVGPQHF,TGTGCCAGCAGTTTTATCTCGGGATCCGGAGTAGGACCCCAGCATTTT
many,TRBV7-8,13,TRBJ2-1,TRBD1,CASSLDRDSEQFF,TGTGCCAGCAGCTTAGACCGGGACAGTGAGCAGTTCTTC
NA,TRBV5-1,14,TRBJ1-4,NA,CASTRGGASEKLFF,TGCGCCAGCACCCGGGGGGGGGCAAGTGAAAAACTGTTTTTT
few,TRBV27,16,TRBJ2-5,NA,CASSPWGWGQQETQYF,TGTGCCAGCAGCCCTTGGGGGTGGGGACAACAAGAGACCCAGTACTTC
many,TRBV30,15,TRBJ2-3,NA,CAWTGAGFNRDTQYF,TGTGCCTGGACCGGCGCGGGGTTCAATAGAGATACGCAGTATTTT
many,TRBV5-1,15,TRBJ2-7,TRBD2,CASSLFWGTTYEQYF,TGCGCCAGCAGCTTGTTCTGGGGGACTACCTACGAGCAGTACTTC
few,TRBV28,16,TRBJ1-5,NA,CATTETGRGAGQPQHF,TGTGCCACCACCGAGACGGGTCGGGGGGCAGGACAGCCCCAGCATTTT
many,TRBV3-1,15,TRBJ1-3,NA,CASSQTQGRGNTIYF,TGTGCCAGCAGCCAGACTCAGGGTCGCGGAAACACCATATATTTT
NA,TRBV4-2,15,TRBJ1-5,NA,CASSERTGGGQPQHF,TGTGCCAGCAGCGAACGGACTGGGGGGGGTCAGCCCCAGCATTTT
many,TRBV5-1,15,TRBJ2-7,NA,CASSLAGRDSYEQYF,TGCGCCAGCAGCTTGGCGGGACGCGATTCCTACGAGCAGTACTTC
NA,TRBV19,16,TRBJ1-4,TRBD1,CASSPTGQGAVEKLFF,TGTGCCAGTAGTCCAACTGGTCAGGGGGCAGTTGAAAAACTGTTTTTT
many,TRBV6-1,15,TRBJ2-7,NA,CASSEAGSAPYEQYF,TGTGCCAGCAGTGAAGCCGGGTCGGCTCCCTACGAGCAGTACTTC
many,TRBV7-9,14,TRBJ2-2,NA,CASSWSRVTGELFF,TGTGCCAGCAGCTGGTCACGGGTTACCGGGGAGCTGTTTTTT
NA,TRBV19,15,TRBJ2-5,TRBD1,CASSNRDSRQETQYF,TGTGCCAGTAGTAATCGGGACAGTAGGCAAGAGACCCAGTACTTC
many,TRBV20-1,14,TRBJ1-1,NA,CSARDWQANTEAFF,TGCAGTGCTAGAGACTGGCAGGCCAACACTGAAGCTTTCTTT
many,TRBV18,14,TRBJ2-1,NA,CASSPRGFYNEQFF,TGTGCCAGCTCACCACGGGGATTCTACAATGAGCAGTTCTTC